The rows below give T cell receptor beta chains drawn from one sample of a study of blood T cell repertoires in COVID-19. Libraries were prepared by immunoSEQ multiplex PCR; TCRdb keeps only in-frame clonotypes and omits some of them. The sample carries a few hundred thousand clones, 80% to 90% recorded once. Sequencing was done on a sample of peripheral blood. Source of these receptors: a woman between 50 and 59 years old who had recovered from COVID-19. Each CDR3 is given without its conserved first and last residue. Each record gives: J gene, V gene, CDR3 protein.

TRBJ2-7	TRBV3-1/TRBV3-2	ASSQGSSGRYFYEQY
TRBJ2-1	TRBV9	ASSVGYRGSSRGNEQF
TRBJ1-1	TRBV29-1	SVRLERDSQAF
TRBJ2-3	TRBV2	ASSRAGLADTQY
TRBJ1-2	TRBV20-1	SASSAGAASGYT
TRBJ2-5	TRBV28	ASSSRTGQETQY
TRBJ2-7	TRBV14	ASSQDRSLGTGADEQY
TRBJ2-3	TRBV30	AWSIQGLSTDTQY
TRBJ2-3	TRBV9	ASSLGTRTDTQY
TRBJ1-3	TRBV5-1	ASSLGGGGSAGNTIY
TRBJ1-2	TRBV3-1/TRBV3-2	ASSQGGGLGGYT
TRBJ1-5	TRBV28	AIGGGNNQPQH
TRBJ1-2	TRBV5-6	ASSELTGVRRGYT
TRBJ2-5	TRBV6-2/TRBV6-3	ASSLLKETQY
TRBJ2-1	TRBV4-1	ASSLKTGSYNEQF